These T cell receptor beta chains were read from a single sample in a study of pediatric ulcerative colitis. Only in-frame clones appear in the TCRdb table, and some are missing; sequencing was by immunoSEQ multiplex PCR. This table holds 65,000 or so clones, about nine tenths found once. The specimen was blood. The receptor source for this set is a boy aged 5 to 17 with severe ulcerative colitis. CDR3s include the opening cysteine and the closing phenylalanine or tryptophan. A D gene is named only where the DNA matches it firmly. Some rows have no size entry. The others give once, few or many, or a class for an expanded clone.

clone size: once; V gene: TRBV27; D gene: .; J gene: TRBJ2-7; CDR3 protein: CASGERVGPEQYF; CDR3 DNA: TGTGCCAGCGGGGAACGAGTGGGGCCCGAGCAGTACTTC
clone size: .; V gene: TRBV5-6; D gene: TRBD1; J gene: TRBJ1-2; CDR3 protein: CASSLVTGGSGYGYTF; CDR3 DNA: TGTGCCAGCAGCTTGGTGACAGGGGGCTCGGGCTATGGCTACACCTTC
clone size: .; V gene: TRBV4-2; D gene: .; J gene: TRBJ1-3; CDR3 protein: CASSQVGTSDSGNTIYF; CDR3 DNA: TGTGCCAGCAGCCAGGTTGGGACGTCCGACTCTGGAAACACCATATATTTT
clone size: .; V gene: TRBV5-6; D gene: .; J gene: TRBJ2-5; CDR3 protein: CASSLGRIQETQYF; CDR3 DNA: TGTGCCAGCAGCTTGGGCCGGATCCAAGAGACCCAGTACTTC
clone size: .; V gene: TRBV5-1; D gene: .; J gene: TRBJ2-7; CDR3 protein: CASSLTGYYEQYF; CDR3 DNA: TGCGCCAGCAGCTTGACAGGGTACTACGAGCAGTACTTC
clone size: .; V gene: TRBV7-2; D gene: .; J gene: TRBJ1-5; CDR3 protein: CASSLSSSNQPQHF; CDR3 DNA: TGTGCCAGCAGCCTGTCGTCGAGCAATCAGCCCCAGCATTTT
clone size: .; V gene: TRBV27; D gene: TRBD1; J gene: TRBJ1-1; CDR3 protein: CATRALDRGRASRAFF; CDR3 DNA: TGTGCCACCCGGGCGTTAGACAGGGGGCGAGCCTCGAGGGCTTTCTTT
clone size: .; V gene: TRBV6-5; D gene: TRBD1; J gene: TRBJ2-7; CDR3 protein: CASSYSAQGALEQYF; CDR3 DNA: TGTGCCAGCAGTTACTCCGCTCAGGGGGCGCTGGAGCAGTACTTC
clone size: .; V gene: TRBV2; D gene: .; J gene: TRBJ1-5; CDR3 protein: CASSGGIRNQPQHF; CDR3 DNA: TGTGCCAGCAGTGGAGGGATCCGGAATCAGCCCCAGCATTTT
clone size: .; V gene: TRBV29-1; D gene: TRBD1; J gene: TRBJ2-3; CDR3 protein: CSVLGTVSPDTQYF; CDR3 DNA: TGCAGCGTCCTCGGGACAGTTAGCCCAGATACGCAGTATTTT
clone size: .; V gene: TRBV10-2; D gene: TRBD2; J gene: TRBJ2-7; CDR3 protein: CASSRRLAQYEQYF; CDR3 DNA: TGCGCCAGCAGTAGGCGACTAGCTCAATACGAGCAGTACTTC
clone size: .; V gene: TRBV19; D gene: TRBD2; J gene: TRBJ2-1; CDR3 protein: CASSIVASGISNEQFF; CDR3 DNA: TGTGCCAGTAGTATAGTGGCTAGCGGGATTTCGAATGAGCAGTTCTTC
clone size: medium-sized; V gene: TRBV7-2; D gene: .; J gene: TRBJ2-1; CDR3 protein: CASSLDRWAFSYNEQFF; CDR3 DNA: TGTGCCAGCAGCTTAGACCGGTGGGCGTTCTCCTACAATGAGCAGTTCTTC
clone size: .; V gene: TRBV19; D gene: .; J gene: TRBJ2-3; CDR3 protein: CASSETGSSSTDTQYF; CDR3 DNA: TGTGCCAGTAGCGAAACAGGGTCCTCTAGCACAGATACGCAGTATTTT
clone size: .; V gene: TRBV4-1; D gene: .; J gene: TRBJ2-3; CDR3 protein: CASSQDWTLDYTQYF; CDR3 DNA: TGCGCCAGCAGCCAAGACTGGACCCTCGACTATACGCAGTATTTT
clone size: .; V gene: TRBV28; D gene: .; J gene: TRBJ2-7; CDR3 protein: CASSLAQGYHEQYF; CDR3 DNA: TGTGCCAGCAGTTTGGCACAGGGTTACCACGAGCAGTACTTC
clone size: .; V gene: TRBV19; D gene: TRBD1; J gene: TRBJ1-1; CDR3 protein: CASNDPGQMNTEAFF; CDR3 DNA: TGTGCCAGTAACGATCCGGGACAGATGAACACTGAAGCTTTCTTT
clone size: .; V gene: TRBV30; D gene: TRBD2; J gene: TRBJ2-2; CDR3 protein: CATLGLAGAPGELFF; CDR3 DNA: TGTGCCACCCTCGGACTAGCGGGAGCCCCCGGGGAGCTGTTTTTT
clone size: .; V gene: TRBV7-9; D gene: TRBD2; J gene: TRBJ2-1; CDR3 protein: CASSLDSGLGAGEQFF; CDR3 DNA: TGTGCCAGCAGCTTAGATTCGGGACTAGGAGCCGGTGAGCAGTTCTTC
clone size: .; V gene: TRBV27; D gene: TRBD1; J gene: TRBJ1-2; CDR3 protein: CASSSRQGEYGYTF; CDR3 DNA: TGTGCCAGCAGTTCGAGACAGGGGGAGTATGGCTACACCTTC
clone size: .; V gene: TRBV6-1; D gene: TRBD2; J gene: TRBJ2-1; CDR3 protein: CASSEALSLAVNNEQFF; CDR3 DNA: TGTGCCAGCAGTGAAGCGCTATCTCTAGCGGTGAACAATGAGCAGTTCTTC
clone size: .; V gene: TRBV2; D gene: .; J gene: TRBJ2-7; CDR3 protein: CASSNPGTSFGPEQYF; CDR3 DNA: TGTGCCAGCAGTAACCCCGGGACTTCTTTTGGGCCCGAGCAGTACTTC
clone size: .; V gene: TRBV6-1; D gene: TRBD2; J gene: TRBJ2-2; CDR3 protein: CASSEGGSGRALSGELFF; CDR3 DNA: TGTGCCAGCAGTGAAGGGGGTAGCGGGAGGGCCTTGTCCGGGGAGCTGTTTTTT
clone size: .; V gene: TRBV13; D gene: TRBD2; J gene: TRBJ2-1; CDR3 protein: CASSLVAGGTYNEQFF; CDR3 DNA: TGTGCCAGCAGCTTAGTAGCGGGAGGTACCTACAATGAGCAGTTCTTC
clone size: .; V gene: TRBV6-5; D gene: .; J gene: TRBJ2-1; CDR3 protein: CASSYAGTGPYNEQFF; CDR3 DNA: TGTGCCAGCAGTTACGCGGGTACCGGACCCTACAATGAGCAGTTCTTC
clone size: .; V gene: TRBV20-1; D gene: .; J gene: TRBJ2-7; CDR3 protein: CSARDPYEQYF; CDR3 DNA: TGCAGTGCTAGAGACCCCTACGAGCAGTACTTC